These 25 T cell receptor beta chains originate from one sample sequenced in a study of identical twins (dated by TCRdb to 2016 to 2017). The library was obtained by 5' RACE. The listed sequencing device is Illumina HiSeq 2000. The public reads were reprocessed in TCRdb via fastp at Q25 and MiXCR, keeping in-frame beta chains. Each entry is one CDR3 protein sequence, shown with its most common DNA and genes. The sample contains around 1.7 million distinct CDR3 sequences, around 29% of them found a single time. About 0.25% of the sample is taken by the ten largest. The sample comprised cord blood. Receptors originate from a newborn girl in good health.

J is TRBJ2-7 and V is TRBV6-5; 11 nucleotides align to TRBD2. The V gene end was trimmed by 5 bases and the J gene end by 0 bases; junction bases not matched to a gene: 6. This CDR3 has 16 amino acids. The V gene's germline CDR1 is MNHEY and CDR2 SVGAGI. The DNA of the CDR3 is TGTGCCAGCAGTCCGACTAGCGGGGCAAACTCCTACGAGCAGTACTTC. Translated, it gives CASSPTSGANSYEQYF.

This chain links TRBV4-1 with TRBJ2-7; no clear D. The tail of the sequence fits TRBJ2-5 better, so the J call may be wrong. This CDR3 has 14 residues. The germline V gene encodes CDR1 MGHRA and CDR2 YSYEKL. CDR3 residues: CASSQFQFGETQYF. The CDR3 DNA follows: TGCGCCAGCAGCCAATTCCAGTTCGGGGAGACCCAGTACTTC.

This clonotype came up a few times. The V gene is TRBV2, the J gene TRBJ2-7; a possible D gene is TRBD2 (6 bases). This CDR3 is 13 amino acids long. Looked up from germline, CDR1 is SNHLY and CDR2 is FYNNEI. V lost 3 bases and J lost 11, with 17 bases in between. DNA for the CDR3: TGTGCCAGCAGTGAGGGGGACTTACGAAAGGAGTACTTC. Its protein product is CASSEGDLRKEYF.

Note on this clonotype: An end of the junction differs from the germline gene, which may be a read error. The chain links TRBV6-1 to TRBJ2-7; TRBD2 is a possible D gene (6 bases). The V gene's germline CDR1 is MNHNS and CDR2 SASEGT. This CDR3 contains 13 residues. DNA for the CDR3: TGTGCCGGCAGTGAAGGAGGAGGGTACGAGCAGTACTTC. It encodes CAGSEGGGYEQYF.

The chain joins TRBV21-1 to TRBJ2-2. TRBV21-1 is tagged as a pseudogene. This CDR3 region has 17 residues. This chain's CDR3 is CASSKDEGEENTGELFF. The CDR3 DNA sequence: TGTGCCAGCAGCAAAGATGAAGGTGAGGAAAACACCGGGGAGCTGTTTTTT.

This clonotype was detected only a few times. The chain joins TRBV20-1 to TRBJ2-4; perhaps D is TRBD1 or TRBD2 (6 bases each). The CDR3 has 15 residues. The germline V gene encodes CDR1 DFQATT and CDR2 SNEGSKA (reference sequence). Deletions cut 3 bases from V and 3 bases from J, with 15 bases between. The CDR3 nucleotides read TGCAGTGCTAGGTTTCCGGGGGCGGTCAAAAACATTCAGTACTTC. This encodes CSARFPGAVKNIQYF.

This clonotype was found a few times. The rearrangement joins TRBV3-1 to TRBJ2-1, with 9 positions matching TRBD2. The CDR3 spans 17 residues. Germline CDR1 and CDR2: LGHDT and YNNKEL (reference sequence). V lost 0 bases, J lost 7 bases, and 10 bases stayed unmatched. Here the CDR3 DNA reads TGTGCCAGCAGCCAAGAAATTTTCGGACTAGCGTATAATGAGCAGTTCTTC. Translating it yields CASSQEIFGLAYNEQFF.

The gene calls are TRBV3-1 and TRBJ1-1; tentatively, D is TRBD1 (5 bases). The germline gives CDR1 LGHDT, CDR2 YNNKEL (reference sequence). The CDR3 is 17 residues long. Trimming stripped 4 bases from V and 3 bases from J, with 21 bases between. CDR3 sequence (DNA): TGTGCCAGCAGCCCTTACCTATTAGGGGCTGGGGACACTGAAGCTTTCTTT. It specifies CASSPYLLGAGDTEAFF.

This clonotype was observed a handful of times. The rearrangement links TRBV25-1 to TRBJ2-3; TRBD1 might be the D (6 bases). This CDR3 has 16 amino acids. CDR1 and CDR2 (germline): MGHDK, SYGVNS. V was pared by 4 bases and J by 3 bases, with 17 bases between. Here the CDR3 reads CASSGQGIVRTDTQYF. CDR3 in DNA: TGTGCCAGCAGTGGTCAGGGGATTGTGAGGACAGATACGCAGTATTTT.

This chain joins TRBV7-9 and TRBJ1-2, with D unclear. Trimming took off 1 base at V and 0 bases at J, with 9 bases between the two ends. Looked up from germline, CDR1 is SEHNR and CDR2 is FQNEAQ (reference sequence). The CDR3 is 15 residues long. The CDR3 sequence is CASSLGAEANYGYTF. In DNA, the CDR3 is TGTGCCAGCAGCTTAGGCGCGGAAGCTAACTATGGCTACACCTTC.

This clonotype was recorded many times. The chain employs TRBV3-1 and TRBJ2-1, with TRBD2 identical over 12 bases. The CDR3 covers 16 residues. CDR1 and CDR2 (germline): LGHDT, YNNKEL (reference sequence). V shed 2 bases and J 7 bases; nucleotides not matched to a gene: 6. Here the CDR3 DNA reads TGTGCCAGCAGCCAAATTAGGGGACTAGCGGGTAATGAGCAGTTCTTC. Translating gives CASSQIRGLAGNEQFF.

This clonotype has ten or more counts. This chain joins TRBV27 and TRBJ2-7; 7 bases line up with TRBD1. V shed 5 bases, J shed 3 bases, and the junction held 4 bases outside the gene matches. This CDR3 comprises 13 residues. Germline V gene lookup returns CDR1 MNHEY and CDR2 SMNVEV (reference sequence). The CDR3 bases are TGTGCCAGCAGTATCGGACAGGTCTACGAGCAGTACTTC. This sequence encodes CASSIGQVYEQYF.

J is TRBJ2-2 and V is TRBV7-2, with D uncertain. Trimming took 1 base from V and 3 from J, leaving 6 bases between them. The CDR3 covers 14 residues. Germline V gene sequence: CDR1 SGHTA, CDR2 FQGNSA. The CDR3 loop reads CASSLVRHTGELFF. CDR3 bases: TGTGCCAGCAGCTTAGTCAGACACACCGGGGAGCTGTTTTTT.

This clonotype was seen a handful of times. The chain uses TRBV2 and TRBJ2-3, with TRBD2 matching 10 bases. The CDR3 covers 16 residues. Per germline, CDR1 SNHLY and CDR2 FYNNEI. V dropped 4 bases and J dropped 2; count of bases not matched to a gene: 6. The CDR3 DNA sequence: TGTGCCAGCAGTGTGAAGCGGGGGGGTGTCACAGATACGCAGTATTTT. Its translation is CASSVKRGGVTDTQYF.

This chain connects TRBV6-5 to TRBJ1-1; D may be TRBD1 (5 bases). This CDR3 region has 14 residues. V dropped 6 bases and J dropped 7 bases, with 18 bases sitting between them. Germline V CDR1 and CDR2: MNHEY, SVGAGI. CDR3 sequence reads: CASRTSQGTVEAFF. DNA for the CDR3: TGTGCCAGCAGAACGAGTCAGGGAACGGTTGAAGCTTTCTTT.

The chain is built from TRBV20-1 and TRBJ2-7; maybe TRBD1 (5 bases). The CDR3 consists of 13 residues. Germline CDR1 and CDR2: DFQATT and SNEGSKA (reference sequence). V gave up 1 base and J gave up 2 bases, with 9 bases separating them. This CDR3 is CSARGTKTYEQYF. Here the CDR3 DNA reads TGCAGTGCTAGAGGGACAAAAACCTACGAGCAGTACTTC.

The rearrangement links TRBV6-1 to TRBJ1-1, with unresolved D. The CDR3 totals 12 residues. The V gene lost 7 bases and the J gene lost 0 bases, with 6 bases spanning the gap. Germline V gene sequence: CDR1 MNHNS, CDR2 SASEGT. CDR3 region: CASKRLNTEAFF. The DNA of the CDR3 is TGTGCCAGCAAACGGCTGAACACTGAAGCTTTCTTT.

The chain recombines TRBV13 with TRBJ2-4; maybe TRBD2 (6 bases). V was shortened by 2 bases and J by 15 bases, with 29 bases between the two germline ends. Germline-derived CDR1 and CDR2 are PRHDT and FYEKMQ (reference sequence). The CDR3 length is 17 residues. CDR3 in DNA: TGTGCCAGCAGCTTACTGTCGGGTCGTGGCGGGATATACGGGGTGTACTTC. It codes for CASSLLSGRGGIYGVYF.

This clonotype was seen a handful of times. J is TRBJ1-4 and V is TRBV6-6; tentatively, D is TRBD1 (5 bases). Trimming pared 6 bases from V and 4 bases from J, leaving 15 bases between. The germline V gene encodes CDR1 MNHNY and CDR2 SVGAGI (reference sequence). This CDR3 spans 15 amino acids. The CDR3 protein is CASSSGGGDNEKLFF. The CDR3 DNA reads as TGTGCCAGCAGCTCCGGGGGTGGAGATAATGAAAAACTGTTTTTT.

The rearrangement joins TRBV21-1 to TRBJ2-7; the table's D gene call, TRBD2, was not cross checked with the DNA. TRBV21-1 is labeled a pseudogene. The CDR3 extends over 15 amino acids. CDR3 DNA: TGTGCCAGCAGCAAACATAGCGGGGTATCCTACGAGCAGTACTTC. Its protein is CASSKHSGVSYEQYF.

Note on this clonotype: This may stem from a read error, because a much larger clone lies one nucleotide away. The V and J genes are TRBV6-5 and TRBJ2-1, with 10 bases identical to TRBD2. V trimming: 2 bases; J trimming: 13 bases; junction bases outside the gene matches: 14. This CDR3 comprises 16 residues. The germline CDR1 and CDR2 sequences are MNHEY and SVGAGI. This chain's CDR3 is CASSYTSGMMGETQFF. DNA for the CDR3: TGTGCCAGCAGTTACACTAGCGGGATGATGGGCGAGACCCAGTTCTTC.

In this sample, this clonotype turned up a few times. The chain recombines TRBV7-2 with TRBJ1-6, with 7 bases that match TRBD1. The CDR3 has 16 amino acids. Germline CDR1 and CDR2: SGHTA and FQGNSA. Losses at the gene ends were 1 base for V and 8 bases for J; bases not matched to a gene: 8. The CDR3 sequence: CASSLGFRQGHSPLHF. Here the CDR3 DNA reads TGTGCCAGCAGCTTAGGTTTTCGACAGGGACATTCACCCCTCCACTTT.

V is TRBV24-1 and J is TRBJ2-1; maybe TRBD2 (6 bases). The CDR3 loop spans 15 amino acids. V lost 5 bases to trimming and J lost 4 bases, with 14 bases between them. Germline V lookup: CDR1 KGHDR, CDR2 SFDVKD. CDR3 nucleotides: TGTGCCACCAGTGGGCTAGCGCTAGGATACAATGAGCAGTTCTTC. Protein product: CATSGLALGYNEQFF.

The V call is TRBV28, the J call TRBJ2-4, with 9 bases matching TRBD2. TRBJ2-7 matches the DNA end more closely, so the J call is doubtful. CDR1 is MDHEN and CDR2 is SYDVKM in the germline V gene. This CDR3 comprises 14 residues. This chain's CDR3 is CASSGGRDSYEQYF. As DNA, the CDR3 is TGTGCCAGCAGTGGCGGGAGGGACTCCTACGAGCAGTACTTC.

This chain joins TRBV20-1 and TRBJ2-1; 8 nucleotides match TRBD2. The DNA end is more similar to TRBJ2-7, so the J call may be wrong. CDR3 length: 14 residues. CDR1 DFQATT and CDR2 SNEGSKA come from the germline V gene (reference sequence). CDR3: CSASGGGSYNEQYF. CDR3 bases: TGCAGTGCTAGCGGGGGGGGCTCCTACAATGAGCAGTACTTC.